This T cell receptor beta chain appears in the sequencing data of a study of OX40 agonist ivuxolimab in advanced cancers. Study-wide results and caveats: Partly responding patients at 0.1-3.0 mg/kg showed some of the smallest clonal expansion. CD4+ and CD8+ blood T cells expanded clonally by week 6 at 0.1 to 3.0 mg/kg.

Assay: immunoSEQ multiplex PCR; the TCRdb copy retains only in-frame clones and omits some. The sample lists 35,000 to 55,000 clones, 90% to 95% seen once, with about 11% in the top ten. Germline V gene data show CDR1 as ENHRY and CDR2 as SYGVKD. The CDR3 spans 14 residues. Trimming stripped 0 bases from V and 9 bases from J, with 12 bases between. Concerning this clone itself: Its target is unknown.

Blood specimens came from baseline, cycle 4 day 1, and cycle 7 day 1. The V and J genes are TRBV10-3 and TRBJ2-1; D is possibly TRBD2 (5 bases). The source was CD4+ or CD8+ T cells sorted from blood, collected in a trial of the OX40 agonist ivuxolimab. This sequence originates from an adult with an advanced solid tumor such as melanoma, head and neck, liver or kidney cancer. CDR3 residues: CAISESRTQIEQFF. In DNA, the CDR3 is TGTGCCATCAGTGAGTCGCGGACTCAGATTGAGCAGTTCTTC.